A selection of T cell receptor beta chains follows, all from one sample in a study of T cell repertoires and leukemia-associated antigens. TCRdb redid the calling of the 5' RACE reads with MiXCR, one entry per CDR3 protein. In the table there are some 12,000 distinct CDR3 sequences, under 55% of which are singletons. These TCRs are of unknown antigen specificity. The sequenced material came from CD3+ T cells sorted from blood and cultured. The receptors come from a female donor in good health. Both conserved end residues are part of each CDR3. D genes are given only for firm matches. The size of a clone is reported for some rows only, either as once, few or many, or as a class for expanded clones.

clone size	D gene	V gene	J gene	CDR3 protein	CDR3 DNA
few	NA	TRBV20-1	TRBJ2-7	CSARPPGLENRQYF	TGCAGTGCTAGACCCCCGGGACTGGAAAATCGGCAGTACTTC
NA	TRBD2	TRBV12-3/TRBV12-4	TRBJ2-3	CSSSTPTSSRGTDTQYF	TGTTCCAGCAGTACCCCGACTAGCTCGAGGGGAACAGATACGCAGTATTTT
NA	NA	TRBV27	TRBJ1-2	CASSARGWGYTF	TGTGCCAGCAGTGCCAGGGGATGGGGCTACACCTTC
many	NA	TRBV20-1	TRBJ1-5	CSARGTPSNQPQHF	TGCAGTGCTAGGGGGACCCCTAGCAATCAGCCCCAGCATTTT
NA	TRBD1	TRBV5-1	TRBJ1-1	CASSFTPGQGNAEAFF	TGCGCCAGCAGCTTTACCCCGGGACAGGGGAATGCTGAAGCTTTCTTC
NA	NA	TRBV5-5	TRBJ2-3	CASRGAGEYQPQYF	TGTGCCAGCAGGGGGGCGGGGGAGTATCAGCCCCAGTATTTT
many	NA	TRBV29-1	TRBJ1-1	CSAVRPSSEGFF	TGCAGCGCCGTTCGACCGTCTTCTGAAGGTTTCTTT
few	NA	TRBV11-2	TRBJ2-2	CASSSARSAGTPSGELFF	TGTGCCAGCAGCTCCGCCCGTAGCGCGGGAACCCCCAGCGGGGAGCTGTTTTTT
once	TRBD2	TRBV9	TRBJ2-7	CASSVAPLAGGVEYEQYF	TGTGCCAGCAGCGTAGCCCCATTAGCGGGAGGGGTTGAATACGAGCAGTACTTC
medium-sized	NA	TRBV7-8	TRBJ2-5	CASSWAGKFETQYF	TGTGCCAGCAGCTGGGCAGGGAAGTTCGAGACCCAGTACTTC
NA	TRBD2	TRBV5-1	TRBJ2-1	CASSLTSGSYNEQFF	TGCGCCAGCAGCTTGACTAGCGGTTCCTACAATGAGCAGTTCTTC
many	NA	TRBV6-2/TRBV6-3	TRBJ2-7	CASSYRVQHSSPYEQYF	TGTGCCAGCAGTTACCGGGTTCAGCACAGTTCTCCCTACGAGCAGTACTTC
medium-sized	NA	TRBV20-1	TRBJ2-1	CSAIKPGVLPSSYNEQFF	TGCAGTGCTATAAAACCGGGGGTTCTTCCGAGCTCCTACAATGAGCAGTTCTTC
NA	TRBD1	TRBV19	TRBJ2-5	CASSRDRVETQYF	TGTGCCAGTAGTAGGGACAGGGTAGAGACCCAGTACTTC
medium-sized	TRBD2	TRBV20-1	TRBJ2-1	CSAYLAGGGGLNNEQFF	TGCAGTGCTTATCTAGCGGGAGGCGGGGGGTTGAACAATGAGCAGTTCTTC
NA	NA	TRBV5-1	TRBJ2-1	CASTRGPNEQFF	TGCGCCAGCACCCGGGGGCCCAATGAGCAGTTCTTC
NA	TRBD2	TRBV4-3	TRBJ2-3	CASSPETSGGVGTQYF	TGCGCCAGCAGCCCCGAGACTAGCGGGGGCGTCGGTACGCAGTATTTT
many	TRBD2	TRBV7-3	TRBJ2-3	CASSLTVGVAGSTDTQYF	TGTGCCAGCAGCTTAACGGTGGGGGTAGCGGGATCCACAGATACGCAGTATTTT
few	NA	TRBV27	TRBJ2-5	CASSLGKGGETQYF	TGTGCCAGCAGTTTAGGAAAAGGAGGGGAGACCCAGTACTTC
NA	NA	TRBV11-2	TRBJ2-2	CASSLEGDPGELFF	TGTGCCAGCAGCTTAGAAGGGGACCCCGGGGAGCTGTTTTTT
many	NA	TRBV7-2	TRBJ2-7	CASSLRGSEQYF	TGTGCCAGCAGCCTACGGGGTTCCGAGCAGTACTTC
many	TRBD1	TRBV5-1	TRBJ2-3	CASSAYRGDTQYF	TGCGCCAGCAGCGCCTACAGGGGGGATACGCAGTATTTT
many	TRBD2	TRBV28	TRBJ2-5	CASSVFADSSGSTGETQYF	TGTGCCAGCAGTGTATTTGCGGACTCTAGCGGGAGTACGGGAGAGACCCAGTACTTC
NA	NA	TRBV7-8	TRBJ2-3	CASSLGPKSRTDTQYF	TGTGCCAGCAGCTTAGGCCCGAAGTCGCGCACAGATACGCAGTATTTT
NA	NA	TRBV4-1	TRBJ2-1	CASRGQQSSCNEQFF	TGCGCCAGCCGCGGCCAGCAGAGCTCCTGCAATGAGCAGTTCTTC
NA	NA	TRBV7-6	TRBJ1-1	CASSLGVGRRDTQYFGPGTEAFF	NA
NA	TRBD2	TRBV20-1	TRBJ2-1	CSASSGEAGGNEQFF	TGCAGTGCTAGCTCTGGGGAAGCGGGAGGGAATGAGCAGTTCTTC
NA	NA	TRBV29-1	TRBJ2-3	CSVEDLGSLDTQYF	TGCAGCGTTGAAGATCTAGGCTCTTTGGATACGCAGTATTTT
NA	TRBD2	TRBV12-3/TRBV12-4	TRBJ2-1	CASSKREGSYNEQFF	TGTGCCAGCAGTAAGCGGGAGGGATCCTACAATGAGCAGTTCTTC
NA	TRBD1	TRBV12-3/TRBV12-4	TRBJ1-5	CASSYTRTGAYQPQHF	TGTGCCAGCAGTTACACCCGGACAGGGGCCTATCAGCCCCAGCATTTT
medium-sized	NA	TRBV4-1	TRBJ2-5	CASSQDPGQETQYF	TGCGCCAGCAGCCAAGACCCGGGGCAAGAGACCCAGTACTTC
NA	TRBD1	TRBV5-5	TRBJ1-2	CASSLGTGLYGYTF	TGTGCCAGCAGCTTGGGGACAGGGCTCTATGGCTACACCTTC
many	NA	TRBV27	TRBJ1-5	CASSSGGVPQHF	TGTGCCAGCAGTTCCGGCGGGGTGCCCCAGCATTTT
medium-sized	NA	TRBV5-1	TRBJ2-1	CASSLEAGSYNEQFF	TGCGCCAGCAGCTTGGAAGCGGGCTCCTACAATGAGCAGTTCTTC